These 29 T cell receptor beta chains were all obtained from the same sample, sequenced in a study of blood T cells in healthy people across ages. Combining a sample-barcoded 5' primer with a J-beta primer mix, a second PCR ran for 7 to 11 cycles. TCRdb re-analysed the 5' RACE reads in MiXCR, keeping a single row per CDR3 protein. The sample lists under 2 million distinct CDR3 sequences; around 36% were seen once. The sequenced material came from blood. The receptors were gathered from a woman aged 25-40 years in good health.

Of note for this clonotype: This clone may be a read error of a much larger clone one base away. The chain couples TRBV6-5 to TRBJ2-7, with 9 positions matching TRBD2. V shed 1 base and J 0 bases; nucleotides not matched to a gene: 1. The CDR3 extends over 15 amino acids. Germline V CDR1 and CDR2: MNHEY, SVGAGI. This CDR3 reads CASSYFSGSSYEQYF. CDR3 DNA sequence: TGTGCCAGCAGTTACTTTAGCGGGAGCTCCTACGAGCAGTACTTC.

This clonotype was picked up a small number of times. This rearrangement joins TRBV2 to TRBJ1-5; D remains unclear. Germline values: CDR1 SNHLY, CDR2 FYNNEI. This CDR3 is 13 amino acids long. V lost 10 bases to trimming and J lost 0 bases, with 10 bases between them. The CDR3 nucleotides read TGTGCCACGCGTGGCTATAGCAATCAGCCCCAGCATTTT. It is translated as CATRGYSNQPQHF.

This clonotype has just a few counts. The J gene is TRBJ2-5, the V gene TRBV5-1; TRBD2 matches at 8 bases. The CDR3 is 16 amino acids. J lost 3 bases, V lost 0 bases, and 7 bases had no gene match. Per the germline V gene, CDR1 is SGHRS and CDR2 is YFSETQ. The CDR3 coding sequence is TGCGCCAGCAGCTTGGGTAGGACTAGCCGGGAAGAGACCCAGTACTTC. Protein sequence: CASSLGRTSREETQYF.

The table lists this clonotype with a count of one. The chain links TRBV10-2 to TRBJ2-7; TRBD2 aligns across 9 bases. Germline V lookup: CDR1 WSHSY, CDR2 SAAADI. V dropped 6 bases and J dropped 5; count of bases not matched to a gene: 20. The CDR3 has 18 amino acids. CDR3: CASRPIAGALGVRNEQYF. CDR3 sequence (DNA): TGCGCCAGCAGGCCCATAGCGGGAGCCCTCGGGGTTAGAAACGAGCAGTACTTC.

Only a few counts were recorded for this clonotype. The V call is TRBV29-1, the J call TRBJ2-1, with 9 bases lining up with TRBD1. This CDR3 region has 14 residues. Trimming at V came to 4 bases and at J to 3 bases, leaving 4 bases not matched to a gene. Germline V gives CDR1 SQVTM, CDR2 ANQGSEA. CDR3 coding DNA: TGCAGCGTTGTGGGACAGGGATACTACAATGAGCAGTTCTTC. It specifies CSVVGQGYYNEQFF.

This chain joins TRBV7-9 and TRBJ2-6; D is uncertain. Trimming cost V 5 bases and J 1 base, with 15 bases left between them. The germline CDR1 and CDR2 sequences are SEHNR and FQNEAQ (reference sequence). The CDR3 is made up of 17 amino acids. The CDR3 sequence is CASSLRTVLSGANVLTF. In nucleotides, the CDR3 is TGTGCCAGCAGCCTAAGGACGGTTTTGTCTGGGGCCAACGTCCTGACTTTC.

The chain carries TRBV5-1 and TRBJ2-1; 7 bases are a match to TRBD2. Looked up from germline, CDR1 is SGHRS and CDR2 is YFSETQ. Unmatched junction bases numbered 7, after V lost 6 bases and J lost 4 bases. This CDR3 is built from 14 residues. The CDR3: CASIRGGGYNEQFF. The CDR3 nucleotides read TGCGCCAGCATACGCGGGGGAGGATACAATGAGCAGTTCTTC.

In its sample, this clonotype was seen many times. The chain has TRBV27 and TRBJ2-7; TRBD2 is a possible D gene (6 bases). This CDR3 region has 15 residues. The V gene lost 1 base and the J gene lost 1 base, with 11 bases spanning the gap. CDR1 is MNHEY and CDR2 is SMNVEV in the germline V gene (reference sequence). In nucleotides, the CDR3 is TGTGCCAGCAGTTTATTGGGGGGTTCATCCTACGAGCAGTACTTC. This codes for CASSLLGGSSYEQYF.

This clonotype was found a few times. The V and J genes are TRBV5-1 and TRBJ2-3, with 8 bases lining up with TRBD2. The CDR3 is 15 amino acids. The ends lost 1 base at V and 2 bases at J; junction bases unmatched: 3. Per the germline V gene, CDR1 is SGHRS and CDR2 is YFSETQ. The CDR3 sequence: CASSLRSGTTDTQYF. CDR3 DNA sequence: TGCGCCAGCAGCTTGCGTAGCGGGACCACAGATACGCAGTATTTT.

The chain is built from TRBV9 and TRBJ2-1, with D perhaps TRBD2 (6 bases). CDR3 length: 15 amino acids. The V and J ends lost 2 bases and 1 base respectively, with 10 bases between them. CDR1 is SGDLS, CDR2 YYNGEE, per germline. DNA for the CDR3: TGTGCCAGCAGCGTCGAGGCGGGATCCTACAATGAGCAGTTCTTC. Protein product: CASSVEAGSYNEQFF.

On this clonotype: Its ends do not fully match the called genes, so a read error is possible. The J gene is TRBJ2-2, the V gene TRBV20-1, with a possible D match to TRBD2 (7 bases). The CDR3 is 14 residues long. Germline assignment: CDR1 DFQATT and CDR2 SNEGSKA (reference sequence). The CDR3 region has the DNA TGCAGTGCTAGTGGGGGGGGGCCAGGTGGGGAGCGGTTTTTT. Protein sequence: CSASGGGPGGERFF.

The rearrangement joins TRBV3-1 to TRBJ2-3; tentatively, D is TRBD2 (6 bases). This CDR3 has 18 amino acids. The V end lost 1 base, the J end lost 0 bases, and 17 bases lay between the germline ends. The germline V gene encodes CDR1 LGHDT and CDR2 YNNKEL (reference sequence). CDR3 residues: CASSQATLGGVSTDTQYF. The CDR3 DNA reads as TGTGCCAGCAGCCAAGCTACCCTCGGCGGGGTGAGCACAGATACGCAGTATTTT.

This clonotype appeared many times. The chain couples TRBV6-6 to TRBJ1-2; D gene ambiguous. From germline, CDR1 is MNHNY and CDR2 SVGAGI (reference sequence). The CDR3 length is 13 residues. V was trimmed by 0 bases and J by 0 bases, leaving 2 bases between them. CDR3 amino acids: CASSYSTNYGYTF. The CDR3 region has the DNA TGTGCCAGCAGTTACTCAACTAACTATGGCTACACCTTC.

The CDR3 region has the DNA TGTGCCAGCAGTTTGGACAGGGGGGAAAGAAACATTCAGTACTTC. Protein sequence: CASSLDRGERNIQYF. The chain employs TRBV6-5 and TRBJ2-4; TRBD1 aligns across 10 bases. The germline V gene has CDR1 MNHEY and CDR2 SVGAGI. V lost 4 bases, J lost 6 bases, and 6 bases stayed unmatched. The CDR3 length is 15 residues.

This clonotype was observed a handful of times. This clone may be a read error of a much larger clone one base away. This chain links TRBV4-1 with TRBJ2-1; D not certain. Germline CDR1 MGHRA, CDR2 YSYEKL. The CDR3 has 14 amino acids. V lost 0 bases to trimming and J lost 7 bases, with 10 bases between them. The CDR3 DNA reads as TGCGCCAGCAGCCAAGATCCGGGTCCTAATGAGCAGTTCTTC. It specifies CASSQDPGPNEQFF.

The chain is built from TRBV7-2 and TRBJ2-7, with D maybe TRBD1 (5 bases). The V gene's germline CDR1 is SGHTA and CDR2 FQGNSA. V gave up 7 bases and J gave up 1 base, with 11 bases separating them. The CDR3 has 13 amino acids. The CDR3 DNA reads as TGTGCCAGCACACGCCCAGGGTCCTACGAGCAGTACTTC. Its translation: CASTRPGSYEQYF. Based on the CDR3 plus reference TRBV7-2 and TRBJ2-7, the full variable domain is GAGVSQSPSNKVTEKGKDVELRCDPISGHTALYWYRQSLGQGLEFLIYFQGNSAPDKSGLPSDRFSAERTGGSVSTLTIQRTQQEDSAVYLCASTRPGSYEQYFGPGTRLTVT.

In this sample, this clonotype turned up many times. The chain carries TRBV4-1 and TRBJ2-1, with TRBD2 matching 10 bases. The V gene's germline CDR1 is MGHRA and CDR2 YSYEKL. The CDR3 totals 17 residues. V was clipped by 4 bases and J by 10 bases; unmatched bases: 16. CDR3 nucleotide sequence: TGCGCCAGCAGCCTTGGCGTAGGTAGCGGGGGGTATAGCGAGCAGTTCTTC. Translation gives CASSLGVGSGGYSEQFF.

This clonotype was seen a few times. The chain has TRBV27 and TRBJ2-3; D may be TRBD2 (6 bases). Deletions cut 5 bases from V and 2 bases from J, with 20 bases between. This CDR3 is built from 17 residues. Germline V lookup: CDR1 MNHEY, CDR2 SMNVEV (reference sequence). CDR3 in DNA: TGTGCCAGCAGTCCGACGGGACTTGATGGGGTCACAGATACGCAGTATTTT. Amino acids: CASSPTGLDGVTDTQYF.

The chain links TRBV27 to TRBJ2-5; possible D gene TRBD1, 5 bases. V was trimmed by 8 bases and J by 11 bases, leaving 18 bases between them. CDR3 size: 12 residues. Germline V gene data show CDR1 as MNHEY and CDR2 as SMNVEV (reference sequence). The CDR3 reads CASRHLDNEQYF. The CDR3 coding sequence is TGTGCCAGCCGCCACCTGGACAATGAGCAGTACTTC.

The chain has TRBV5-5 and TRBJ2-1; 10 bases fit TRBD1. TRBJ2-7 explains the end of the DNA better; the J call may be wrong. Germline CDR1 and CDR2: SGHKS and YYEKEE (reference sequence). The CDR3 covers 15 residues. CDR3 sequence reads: CASSIRDRGYNEQYF. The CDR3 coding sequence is TGTGCCAGCAGCATCCGGGACAGGGGATACAATGAGCAGTACTTC.

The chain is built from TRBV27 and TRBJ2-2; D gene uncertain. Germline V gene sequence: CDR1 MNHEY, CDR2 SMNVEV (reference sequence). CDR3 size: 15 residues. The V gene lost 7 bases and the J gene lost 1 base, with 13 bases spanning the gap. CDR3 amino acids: CASKLSGQNTGELFF. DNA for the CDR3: TGTGCCAGCAAACTTTCTGGCCAGAACACCGGGGAGCTGTTTTTT.

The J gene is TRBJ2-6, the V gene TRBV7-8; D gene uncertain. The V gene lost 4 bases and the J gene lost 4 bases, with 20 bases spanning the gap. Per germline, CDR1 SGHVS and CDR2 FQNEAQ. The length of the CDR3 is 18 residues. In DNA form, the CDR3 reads TGTGCCAGCAGCTATAGGGCGGCTAACCTCCTCGGGGCCAACGTCCTGACTTTC. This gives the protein CASSYRAANLLGANVLTF. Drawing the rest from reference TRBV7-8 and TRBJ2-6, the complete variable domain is GAGVSQSPRYKVAKRGQDVALRCDPISGHVSLFWYQQALGQGPEFLTYFQNEAQLDKSGLPSDRFFAERPEGSVSTLKIQRTQQEDSAVYLCASSYRAANLLGANVLTFGAGSRLTVL.

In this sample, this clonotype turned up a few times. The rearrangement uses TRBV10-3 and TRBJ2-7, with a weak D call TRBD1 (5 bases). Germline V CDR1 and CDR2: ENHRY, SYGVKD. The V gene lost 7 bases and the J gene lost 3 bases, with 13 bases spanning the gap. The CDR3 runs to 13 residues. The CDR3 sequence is CAITDSNSYEQYF. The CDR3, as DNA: TGTGCCATCACCGACAGCAACAGCTACGAGCAGTACTTC.

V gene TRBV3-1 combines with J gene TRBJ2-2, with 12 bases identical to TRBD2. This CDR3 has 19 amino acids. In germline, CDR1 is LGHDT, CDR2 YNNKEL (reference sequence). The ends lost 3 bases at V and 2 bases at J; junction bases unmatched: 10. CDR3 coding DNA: TGTGCCAGCAGCCACCTCCTCCGACTAGCGGGGGCCAACACCGGGGAGCTGTTTTTT. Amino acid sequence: CASSHLLRLAGANTGELFF.

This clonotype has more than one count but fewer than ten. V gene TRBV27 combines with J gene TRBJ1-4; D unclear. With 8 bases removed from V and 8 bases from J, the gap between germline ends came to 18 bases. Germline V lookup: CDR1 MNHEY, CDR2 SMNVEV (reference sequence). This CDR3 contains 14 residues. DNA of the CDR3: TGTGCCAGCGGATCGGGTCTTCCTTCCGAAAAACTGTTTTTT. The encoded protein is CASGSGLPSEKLFF.

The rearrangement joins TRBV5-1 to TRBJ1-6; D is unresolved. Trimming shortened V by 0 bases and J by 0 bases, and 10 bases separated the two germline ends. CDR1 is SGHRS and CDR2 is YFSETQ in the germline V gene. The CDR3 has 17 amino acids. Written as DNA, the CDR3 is TGCGCCAGCAGCTTGGAGAAGCTCCGCTCCTATAATTCACCCCTCCACTTT. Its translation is CASSLEKLRSYNSPLHF.

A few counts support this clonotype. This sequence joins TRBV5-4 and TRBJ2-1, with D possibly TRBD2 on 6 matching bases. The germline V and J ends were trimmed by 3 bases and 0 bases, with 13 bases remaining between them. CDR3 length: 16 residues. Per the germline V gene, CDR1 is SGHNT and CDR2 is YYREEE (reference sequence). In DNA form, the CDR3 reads TGTGCCAGCAGCTATCGCGGGACCCCCTCCTACAATGAGCAGTTCTTC. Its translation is CASSYRGTPSYNEQFF.

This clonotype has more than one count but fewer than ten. The CDR3 region is CSARTLGTEAFF. In DNA form, the CDR3 reads TGCAGTGCTAGGACTCTCGGAACTGAAGCTTTCTTT. The chain couples TRBV20-1 to TRBJ1-1, with unresolved D. Germline CDR1 DFQATT, CDR2 SNEGSKA (reference sequence). The CDR3 totals 12 residues. The germline V and J ends were trimmed by 3 bases and 5 bases, with 10 bases remaining between them.

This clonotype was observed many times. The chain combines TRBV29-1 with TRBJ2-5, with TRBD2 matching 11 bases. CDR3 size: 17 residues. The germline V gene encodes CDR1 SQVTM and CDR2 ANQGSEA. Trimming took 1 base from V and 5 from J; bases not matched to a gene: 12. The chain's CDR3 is CSVEVRTGLAGWETQYF. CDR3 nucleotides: TGCAGCGTTGAAGTTCGGACCGGACTAGCGGGTTGGGAGACCCAGTACTTC.